The next 22 T cell receptor beta chains were all read from a single sample in a study of cytomegalovirus exposure and HLA in healthy donors. TCRdb's copy holds only in-frame clones and misses some; the assay was immunoSEQ multiplex PCR. The sample has 200,000 or so clones; roughly 84% are singletons. Sequenced sample: PBMCs. Receptors originate from a woman aged 18-29 years in good health and CMV-seropositive.

The chain uses TRBV19 and TRBJ1-1; 9 bases match TRBD1. Germline loops: CDR1 LNHDA, CDR2 SQIVND (reference sequence). The CDR3 sequence is 13 residues long. Germline trimming cut 7 bases from V and 4 bases from J; bases unmatched to any gene: 4. The CDR3 DNA follows: TGTGCCAGTACGACAGGGGGAGGCACTGAAGCTTTCTTT. This encodes CASTTGGGTEAFF.

The chain uses TRBV28 and TRBJ2-2; 7 positions match TRBD1. The junction had 17 bases not matched to a gene; V was cut back by 6 bases and J by 1 base. The CDR3 is made up of 19 amino acids. The V gene's germline CDR1 is MDHEN and CDR2 SYDVKM. CDR3 nucleotides: TGTGCCAGCAGGAGTAGGGTCTTAGGGGACAGAGAGAACACCGGGGAGCTGTTTTTT. Its translation: CASRSRVLGDRENTGELFF. Full variable domain (missing parts from reference TRBV28 and TRBJ2-2): DVKVTQSSRYLVKRTGEKVFLECVQDMDHENMFWYRQDPGLGLRLIYFSYDVKMKEKGDIPEGYSVSREKKERFSLILESASTNQTSMYLCASRSRVLGDRENTGELFFGEGSRLTVL.

The genes are TRBV21-1 and TRBJ2-1; the D call in the table, TRBD1, was not verified against the DNA. TRBV21-1 is assigned pseudogene status. The length of the CDR3 is 13 residues. The CDR3: CASCRTGGYEQFF. CDR3 nucleotides: TGTGCCAGCTGCCGGACAGGGGGCTATGAGCAGTTCTTC.

The J gene is TRBJ1-1, the V gene TRBV19, with 9 bases identical to TRBD1. CDR3 length: 15 amino acids. The germline gives CDR1 LNHDA, CDR2 SQIVND (reference sequence). The J segment lost 1 base and the V segment lost 4 bases, leaving 4 bases of the junction unmatched. The CDR3 here is CASSKQGAGNTEAFF. CDR3 nucleotide sequence: TGTGCCAGTAGTAAACAGGGGGCCGGGAACACTGAAGCTTTCTTT.

This chain links TRBV27 with TRBJ2-7; 9 bases are a match to TRBD1. The CDR3 totals 15 residues. The ends lost 10 bases at V and 9 bases at J; junction bases unmatched: 19. Germline V gives CDR1 MNHEY, CDR2 SMNVEV (reference sequence). The CDR3: CANSVVGTGPTGQYF. The CDR3 coding sequence is TGTGCCAACTCAGTAGTTGGGACAGGGCCTACGGGGCAGTACTTC.

V gene TRBV7-2 combines with J gene TRBJ1-3, with 9 bases fitting TRBD1. Unmatched junction bases numbered 13, after V lost 8 bases and J lost 8 bases. The CDR3 spans 15 residues. Germline values: CDR1 SGHTA, CDR2 FQGNSA. The CDR3 bases are TGTGCCAGCCCCCCAGCCGTGGGGGACAGGGACACCATATATTTT. It yields the protein CASPPAVGDRDTIYF.

This chain connects TRBV19 to TRBJ2-7, with 7 bases matching TRBD2. CDR3 length equals 15 residues. Germline-derived CDR1 and CDR2 are LNHDA and SQIVND (reference sequence). The ends lost 1 base at V and 2 bases at J; junction bases unmatched: 5. In nucleotides, the CDR3 is TGTGCCAGTAGTATAGGACGGGGGGACGCCTACGAGCAGTACTTC. Amino acid sequence: CASSIGRGDAYEQYF.

The rearrangement links TRBV6-5 to TRBJ1-1, with 11 bases fitting TRBD1. This CDR3 region has 14 residues. Trimming took 6 bases from V and 5 from J; bases not matched to a gene: 5. The germline CDR1 and CDR2 sequences are MNHEY and SVGAGI. This chain's CDR3 is CASRADRGRTEAFF. The CDR3 DNA reads TGTGCCAGCAGAGCGGACAGGGGGCGTACTGAAGCTTTCTTT.

V usage is TRBV5-1 and J usage is TRBJ2-7; D is undetermined. The V gene lost 4 bases and the J gene lost 1 base, with 15 bases spanning the gap. Germline V gene lookup returns CDR1 SGHRS and CDR2 YFSETQ. The CDR3 runs 15 residues. CDR3 amino acids: CASSPAADPSYEQYF. CDR3 coding DNA: TGCGCCAGCAGCCCGGCTGCGGATCCTTCCTACGAGCAGTACTTC.

This clone was counted once. J is TRBJ2-7 and V is TRBV18; D possibly corresponds to TRBD2 (6 bases). Trimming left V 4 bases short and J 3 bases short, with 13 bases between. Germline CDR1 KGHSH, CDR2 LQKENI. CDR3 length: 14 residues. The DNA for the CDR3 is TGTGCCAGCTCACGGTCGGGAGACATCTACGAGCAGTACTTC. This translates into CASSRSGDIYEQYF.

V and J are TRBV30 and TRBJ2-1; 11 bases align to TRBD1. Germline CDR1 and CDR2: GTSNPN and SVGIG (reference sequence). V shed 1 base, J shed 6 bases, and the junction held 2 bases outside the gene matches. The CDR3 loop spans 14 amino acids. Here the CDR3 reads CAWSDGTGGNEQFF. The DNA of the CDR3 is TGTGCCTGGAGTGATGGGACAGGGGGCAATGAGCAGTTCTTC.

This sequence joins TRBV28 and TRBJ1-1; D is unresolved. Trimming pared 7 bases from V and 4 bases from J, leaving 13 bases between. The CDR3 consists of 13 residues. Germline V gene lookup returns CDR1 MDHEN and CDR2 SYDVKM. The chain's CDR3 is CASKLRVSTEAFF. CDR3 coding DNA: TGTGCCAGCAAGTTACGGGTGAGCACTGAAGCTTTCTTT. Combining the CDR3 with reference TRBV28 and TRBJ1-1 gives the whole variable domain DVKVTQSSRYLVKRTGEKVFLECVQDMDHENMFWYRQDPGLGLRLIYFSYDVKMKEKGDIPEGYSVSREKKERFSLILESASTNQTSMYLCASKLRVSTEAFFGQGTRLTVV.

V is TRBV11-3 and J is TRBJ2-7; 13 bases are a match to TRBD2. The CDR3 has 14 residues. Germline V gives CDR1 SGHNT, CDR2 YENEEA. The J segment lost 5 bases and the V segment lost 3 bases, leaving 1 base of the junction unmatched. CDR3 sequence: CASSFGLAGDEQYF. Here the CDR3 DNA reads TGTGCCAGCAGCTTCGGACTAGCGGGAGACGAGCAGTACTTC.

V and J are TRBV5-6 and TRBJ2-3; D is uncertain. The CDR3 covers 12 residues. The V gene's germline CDR1 is SGHDT and CDR2 YYEEEE. Trimming left V 2 bases short and J 1 base short, with 2 bases between. CDR3 sequence reads: CASSFGTDTQYF. The CDR3 DNA reads TGTGCCAGCAGCTTCGGCACAGATACGCAGTATTTT.

This rearrangement joins TRBV28 to TRBJ2-3; 8 bases line up with TRBD1. The CDR3 loop spans 15 amino acids. Trimming removed 8 bases from V and 0 bases from J; junction bases left unmatched: 7. Germline lookup yields CDR1 MDHEN and CDR2 SYDVKM. The CDR3 DNA follows: TGTGCCAGCTTTCAGGGGGCCCTTAGCACAGATACGCAGTATTTT. Protein sequence: CASFQGALSTDTQYF.

The chain carries TRBV9 and TRBJ2-5; TRBD2 is a possible D gene (7 bases). The V gene's germline CDR1 is SGDLS and CDR2 YYNGEE. Trimming pared 4 bases from V and 1 base from J, leaving 11 bases between. The CDR3 spans 14 residues. The CDR3 nucleotides read TGTGCCAGCAGCCCGCGGGGGCGCCAAGAGACCCAGTACTTC. Translation: CASSPRGRQETQYF.

The chain couples TRBV7-9 to TRBJ1-1, with D possibly matching TRBD1 (5 bases). V lost 4 bases and J 1 base, leaving 13 bases between the germline ends. Germline values: CDR1 SEHNR, CDR2 FQNEAQ (reference sequence). The CDR3 has 15 amino acids. CDR3 loop: CASSSADTGNTEAFF. CDR3 coding DNA: TGTGCCAGCAGCTCCGCGGACACGGGGAACACTGAAGCTTTCTTT.

The genes are TRBV29-1 and TRBJ2-5; 7 nucleotides agree with TRBD1. CDR1 and CDR2 from the germline V gene are SQVTM and ANQGSEA. V lost 1 base, J lost 2 bases, and 4 bases stayed unmatched. The length of the CDR3 is 14 residues. DNA of the CDR3: TGCAGCGTTGAAGTTGGGGACAGACAAGAGACCCAGTACTTC. Translated: CSVEVGDRQETQYF.

With regard to this clone: Distinct nucleotide sequences in the sample also encode this CDR3. The CDR3, as DNA: TGCGCCAGCAGTTTCGAGGGGGCAACTAATGAAAAACTGTTTTTT. It encodes CASSFEGATNEKLFF. This chain connects TRBV5-1 to TRBJ1-4; tentative D call: TRBD1 (6 bases). V lost 5 bases to trimming and J lost 0 bases, with 11 bases between them. CDR1 SGHRS and CDR2 YFSETQ come from the germline V gene. The CDR3 is made up of 15 amino acids.

This chain links TRBV7-5 with TRBJ1-5. TRBV7-5 is deemed a pseudogene. This CDR3 spans 16 amino acids. CDR3 sequence (DNA): TGTGCCAGAAGCTTTGCGGGGGCAAGAAGCAATCAGCCCCAGCATTTT. Amino acid sequence: CARSFAGARSNQPQHF.

The chain recombines TRBV19 with TRBJ2-5; perhaps TRBD2 as D (6 bases). Germline lookup yields CDR1 LNHDA and CDR2 SQIVND (reference sequence). V gave up 2 bases and J gave up 4 bases, with 11 bases separating them. This CDR3 is built from 14 residues. As DNA, the CDR3 is TGTGCCAGTAGTATACGGGGGAGAGGAGAGACCCAGTACTTC. Amino acid sequence: CASSIRGRGETQYF.

This clone was picked up a small number of times. The rearrangement links TRBV9 to TRBJ2-7; TRBD1 matches 9 bases. The CDR3 runs 12 residues. Germline V gene data show CDR1 as SGDLS and CDR2 as YYNGEE. V lost 9 bases to trimming and J lost 3 bases; unmatched junction nucleotides: 4. The chain's CDR3 is CANGTGYYEQYF. The DNA for the CDR3 is TGTGCCAATGGGACAGGGTACTACGAGCAGTACTTC.